The 21 T cell receptor beta chains reported below all come from one sample, sequenced in a study of Ad26.COV2.S vaccination and SARS-CoV-2 variants. This sample's treatment: about 20 received Ad26.COV2.S at low or high dose, single or two shots; 5 received placebo; per-sample allocation not given. Sampling took place 63 days after the first vaccine or placebo injection. Clones were read by immunoSEQ multiplex PCR, and TCRdb kept only the in-frame ones, dropping some. This table holds 300,000 to 500,000 clones, around 85% found once. Source: peripheral blood, taken in a trial of Ad26.COV2.S vaccine versus placebo. These receptors all stem from a person between 18 and 65 years old who received the Ad26.COV2.S COVID-19 vaccine or a placebo.

The V gene is TRBV5-1, the J gene TRBJ1-1, with a possible D match to TRBD1 (6 bases). V lost 4 bases to trimming and J lost 3 bases, with 19 bases between them. There are 16 residues in the CDR3. Germline-derived CDR1 and CDR2 are SGHRS and YFSETQ. The CDR3 reads CASSQSPGGIDTEAFF. The CDR3 DNA reads as TGCGCCAGCAGCCAATCGCCGGGGGGCATTGACACTGAAGCTTTCTTT.

V usage is TRBV3-1 (or the pseudogene TRBV3-2) and J usage is TRBJ2-3; D gene unclear. The CDR3 runs to 15 residues. The germline gives CDR1 LGHDT, CDR2 YNNKEL (reference sequence). Trimming cost V 3 bases and J 6 bases, with 16 bases left between them. This chain's CDR3 is CASSHAKDIADTQYF. CDR3 DNA: TGTGCCAGCAGCCACGCCAAAGATATCGCGGATACGCAGTATTTT.

The CDR3 spells CAISDGTSVSYEQYF. The CDR3 DNA follows: TGTGCCATCAGCGACGGGACTAGCGTCTCCTACGAGCAGTACTTC. V and J are TRBV10-3 and TRBJ2-7, with 10 bases lining up with TRBD2. Unmatched junction bases numbered 5, after V lost 6 bases and J lost 0 bases. The V gene's germline CDR1 is ENHRY and CDR2 SYGVKD. This CDR3 spans 15 amino acids.

The chain recombines TRBV15 with TRBJ2-7; no firm D call. The ends were cut back, 0 bases at V and 7 bases at J, with 19 bases in the middle. Germline-derived CDR1 and CDR2 are LNHNV and YYDKDF (reference sequence). This CDR3 is 16 amino acids long. CDR3 sequence reads: CATSRDPTSTSNEQYF. The CDR3 coding sequence is TGTGCCACCAGCAGAGATCCGACATCGACGAGTAATGAGCAGTACTTC.

This clone was seen a few times. The chain carries TRBV7-2 and TRBJ1-2; unclear D gene. The CDR3 totals 15 residues. Deletions cut 5 bases from V and 3 bases from J, with 16 bases between. Per germline, CDR1 SGHTA and CDR2 FQGNSA. The CDR3 protein is CASSLDQDYYYGYTF. CDR3 sequence (DNA): TGTGCCAGCAGCCTAGACCAGGACTACTACTATGGCTACACCTTC.

This clone turned up a few times. The rearrangement links TRBV12-5 to TRBJ2-1, with no clear D. Germline V gene lookup returns CDR1 LGHNT and CDR2 FRNRAP. V dropped 7 bases and J dropped 2 bases, with 6 bases sitting between them. The CDR3 runs to 12 residues. The chain's CDR3 is CASATAYNEQFF. CDR3 in DNA: TGTGCTAGTGCCACGGCCTACAATGAGCAGTTCTTC.

The chain combines TRBV19 with TRBJ2-1; D is perhaps TRBD1 (5 bases). V shed 5 bases and J shed 2 bases, with 13 bases lying between them. This CDR3 region has 15 residues. The germline gives CDR1 LNHDA, CDR2 SQIVND (reference sequence). CDR3 in DNA: TGTGCCAGTAGTCGACCGTGGACACCCTACAATGAGCAGTTCTTC. Its translation is CASSRPWTPYNEQFF. The entire variable domain, with the rest obtained from reference TRBV19 and TRBJ2-1, is as follows: DGGITQSPKYLFRKEGQNVTLSCEQNLNHDAMYWYRQDPGQGLRLIYYSQIVNDFQKGDIAEGYSVSREKKESFPLTVTSAQKNPTAFYLCASSRPWTPYNEQFFGPGTRLTVL.

This sequence joins TRBV27 and TRBJ1-1; D is perhaps TRBD1 (5 bases). Per germline, CDR1 MNHEY and CDR2 SMNVEV (reference sequence). Trimming pared 10 bases from V and 2 bases from J, leaving 14 bases between. The CDR3 extends over 13 amino acids. CDR3 sequence (DNA): TGTGCCACCAAAACGGGACTCAACACTGAAGCTTTCTTT. Its translation: CATKTGLNTEAFF.

The gene calls are TRBV24-1 and TRBJ2-3, with D perhaps matching TRBD2 (5 bases). The germline V gene has CDR1 KGHDR and CDR2 SFDVKD. The V end lost 9 bases, the J end lost 0 bases, and 6 bases lay between the germline ends. CDR3 length equals 12 residues. In DNA form, the CDR3 reads TGTGCCACCCGGGGTAGCACAGATACGCAGTATTTT. Encoded protein: CATRGSTDTQYF.

The chain recombines TRBV6-1 with TRBJ1-6; D remains unclear. The CDR3 runs 20 residues. The germline CDR1 and CDR2 sequences are MNHNS and SASEGT. V was clipped by 1 base and J by 0 bases, with 19 bases between them. The CDR3 loop is CASSEDSTRRLSSYNSPLHF. In nucleotides, the CDR3 is TGTGCCAGCAGTGAAGATAGTACCAGAAGACTTAGCTCCTATAATTCACCCCTCCACTTT.

V usage is TRBV30 and J usage is TRBJ2-3; possibly TRBD1 for D (6 bases). Per germline, CDR1 GTSNPN and CDR2 SVGIG (reference sequence). The CDR3 sequence is 12 residues long. Trimming cost V 1 base and J 4 bases, with 6 bases left between them. CDR3 region: CAWSGGPDTQYF. In DNA form, the CDR3 reads TGTGCCTGGAGTGGGGGGCCAGATACGCAGTATTTT.

The rearrangement links TRBV7-2 to TRBJ2-2; 8 bases fit TRBD2. Germline V gives CDR1 SGHTA, CDR2 FQGNSA. The ends lost 10 bases at V and 4 bases at J; junction bases unmatched: 8. This CDR3 comprises 14 residues. The CDR3 spells CATARGAGTGELFF. DNA for the CDR3: TGTGCCACTGCGCGGGGGGCGGGCACCGGGGAGCTGTTTTTT.

The V and J genes are TRBV19 and TRBJ1-1, with D possibly TRBD1 on 6 matching bases. V was trimmed by 6 bases and J by 0 bases, leaving 11 bases between them. The CDR3 totals 14 residues. Germline loops: CDR1 LNHDA, CDR2 SQIVND (reference sequence). CDR3 nucleotides: TGTGCCAGTAGCAGGACAGTCATGAACACTGAAGCTTTCTTT. It yields the protein CASSRTVMNTEAFF.

This clone was observed a few times. Here the CDR3 reads CASSEGRGLAVKEYF. CDR3 in DNA: TGTGCCAGCAGTGAAGGCCGGGGACTAGCGGTTAAGGAGTACTTC. The J gene is TRBJ2-7, the V gene TRBV6-1, with 11 nucleotides matching TRBD2. CDR3 length: 15 amino acids. The germline V gene has CDR1 MNHNS and CDR2 SASEGT. Germline trimming cut 1 base from V and 11 bases from J; bases unmatched to any gene: 10.

The chain uses TRBV7-2 and TRBJ2-3, with 14 nucleotides matching TRBD2. Trimming removed 0 bases from V and 11 bases from J; junction bases left unmatched: 7. Per germline, CDR1 SGHTA and CDR2 FQGNSA. The CDR3 loop spans 16 amino acids. As DNA, the CDR3 is TGTGCCAGCAGCTTAGCCGGGACTAGCGGGGGTTTTCAGCAGTATTTT. Translated: CASSLAGTSGGFQQYF.

The CDR3 protein is CASGRFDGGTQYF. The CDR3 region has the DNA TGTGCCAGCGGACGGTTTGACGGTGGAACGCAGTATTTT. The rearrangement uses TRBV14 and TRBJ2-3, with no clear D. V lost 8 bases and J 9 bases, leaving 18 bases between the germline ends. The length of the CDR3 is 13 residues. Germline CDR1 SGHDN, CDR2 FVKESK. Variable domain in full (rest from reference TRBV14 and TRBJ2-3): EAGVTQFPSHSVIEKGQTVTLRCDPISGHDNLYWYRRVMGKEIKFLLHFVKESKQDESGMPNNRFLAERTGGTYSTLKVQPAELEDSGVYFCASGRFDGGTQYFGPGTRLTVL.

The gene calls are TRBV27 and TRBJ2-2; D remains ambiguous. This CDR3 has 13 amino acids. The germline V gene encodes CDR1 MNHEY and CDR2 SMNVEV (reference sequence). The V gene lost 5 bases and the J gene lost 0 bases, with 4 bases spanning the gap. The CDR3: CASSPTNTGELFF. The CDR3 DNA reads as TGTGCCAGCAGTCCTACGAACACCGGGGAGCTGTTTTTT.

The chain employs TRBV18 and TRBJ1-1; D call uncertain. The CDR3 extends over 14 amino acids. Trimming stripped 5 bases from V and 1 base from J, with 11 bases between. Germline V gene data show CDR1 as KGHSH and CDR2 as LQKENI. The CDR3 reads CASSSAWANTEAFF. Here the CDR3 DNA reads TGTGCCAGCTCATCGGCATGGGCGAACACTGAAGCTTTCTTT. Together with reference TRBV18 and TRBJ1-1, the CDR3 gives the full variable domain: NAGVMQNPRHLVRRRGQEARLRCSPMKGHSHVYWYRQLPEEGLKFMVYLQKENIIDESGMPKERFSAEFPKEGPSILRIQQVVRGDSAAYFCASSSAWANTEAFFGQGTRLTVV.

The rearrangement joins TRBV6-5 to TRBJ2-7; TRBD1 matches at 10 bases. The CDR3 contains 15 residues. V trimming: 5 bases; J trimming: 4 bases; junction bases outside the gene matches: 8. CDR1 is MNHEY, CDR2 SVGAGI, per germline. The CDR3 DNA follows: TGTGCCAGCAGTCCTGAGGGGACAGGGGTATACGAGCAGTACTTC. Encoded protein: CASSPEGTGVYEQYF.

The genes are TRBV27 and TRBJ1-6; no clear D gene. The CDR3 extends over 14 amino acids. V was shortened by 4 bases and J by 10 bases, with 14 bases between the two germline ends. From germline, CDR1 is MNHEY and CDR2 SMNVEV (reference sequence). The CDR3 reads CASSSLERRSPLHF. CDR3 nucleotide sequence: TGTGCCAGCAGTTCCCTCGAGAGGCGATCACCCCTCCACTTT.

Points on this clone: Other DNA variants within this sample encode the same CDR3. The chain employs TRBV9 and TRBJ1-2, with D uncertain. Trimming pared 0 bases from V and 0 bases from J, leaving 6 bases between. Germline V lookup: CDR1 SGDLS, CDR2 YYNGEE. The CDR3 loop spans 14 amino acids. In DNA form, the CDR3 reads TGTGCCAGCAGCGTAGTAGGTTCTAACTATGGCTACACCTTC. Residues: CASSVVGSNYGYTF.